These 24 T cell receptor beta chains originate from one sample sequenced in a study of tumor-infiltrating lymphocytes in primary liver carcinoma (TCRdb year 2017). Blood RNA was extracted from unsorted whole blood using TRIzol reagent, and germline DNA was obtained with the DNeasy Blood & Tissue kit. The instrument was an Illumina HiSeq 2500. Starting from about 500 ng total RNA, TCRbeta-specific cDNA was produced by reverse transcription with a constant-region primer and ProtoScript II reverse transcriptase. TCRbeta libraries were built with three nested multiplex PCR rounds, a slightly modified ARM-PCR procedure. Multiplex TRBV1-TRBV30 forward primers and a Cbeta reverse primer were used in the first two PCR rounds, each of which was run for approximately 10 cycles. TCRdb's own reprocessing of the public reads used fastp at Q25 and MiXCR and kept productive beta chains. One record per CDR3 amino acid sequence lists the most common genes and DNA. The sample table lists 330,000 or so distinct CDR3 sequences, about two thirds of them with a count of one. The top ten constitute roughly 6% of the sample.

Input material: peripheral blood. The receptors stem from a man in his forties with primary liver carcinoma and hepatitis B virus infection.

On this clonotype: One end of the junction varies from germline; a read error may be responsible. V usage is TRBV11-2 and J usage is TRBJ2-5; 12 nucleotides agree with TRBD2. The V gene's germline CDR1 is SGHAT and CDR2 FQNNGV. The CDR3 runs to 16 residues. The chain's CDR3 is CASSLRLAGALETQYF. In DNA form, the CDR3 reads TGTGCCAGCAGCTTGAGACTAGCGGGAGCGTTAGAGACTCAGTACTTC.

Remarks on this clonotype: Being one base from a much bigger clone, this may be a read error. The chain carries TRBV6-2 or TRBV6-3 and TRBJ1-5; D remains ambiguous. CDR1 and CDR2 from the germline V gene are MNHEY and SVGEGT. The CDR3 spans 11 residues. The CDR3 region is CAGSSYQPQHF. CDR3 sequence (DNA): TGTGCCGGCAGCTCTTATCAGCCCCAGCATTTT.

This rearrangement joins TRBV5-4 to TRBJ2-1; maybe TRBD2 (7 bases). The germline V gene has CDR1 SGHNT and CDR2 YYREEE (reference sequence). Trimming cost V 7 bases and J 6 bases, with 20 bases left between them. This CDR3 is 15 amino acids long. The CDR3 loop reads CASLLETGLGNEQFF. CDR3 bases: TGTGCCAGCCTTTTGGAGACAGGACTAGGCAATGAGCAGTTCTTC.

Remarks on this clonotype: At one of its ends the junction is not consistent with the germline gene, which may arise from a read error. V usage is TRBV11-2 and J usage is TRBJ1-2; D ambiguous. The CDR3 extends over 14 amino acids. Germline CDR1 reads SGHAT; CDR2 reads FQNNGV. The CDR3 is CVSSLDPGWYGYIF. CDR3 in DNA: TGTGTCAGCAGCTTAGATCCTGGCTGGTATGGCTACATCTTC.

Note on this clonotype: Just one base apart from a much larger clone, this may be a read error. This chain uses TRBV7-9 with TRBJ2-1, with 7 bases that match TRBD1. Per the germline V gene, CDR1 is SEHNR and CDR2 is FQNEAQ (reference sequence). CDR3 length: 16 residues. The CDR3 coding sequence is TGTGCCAGCAGCCTCCTTGACAGGGCCTCCTACAATGAGCAGCTCTTC. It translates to CASSLLDRASYNEQLF.

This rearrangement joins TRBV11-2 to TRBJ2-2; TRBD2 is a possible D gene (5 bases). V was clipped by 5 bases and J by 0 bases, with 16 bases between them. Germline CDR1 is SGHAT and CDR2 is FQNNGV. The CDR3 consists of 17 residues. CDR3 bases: TGTGCCAGCAGCCAGCCGGGATGCCGAACGAACACCGGGGAGCTGTTTTTT. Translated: CASSQPGCRTNTGELFF. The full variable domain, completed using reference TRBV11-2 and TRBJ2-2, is EAGVAQSPRYKIIEKRQSVAFWCNPISGHATLYWYQQILGQGPKLLIQFQNNGVVDDSQLPKDRFSAERLKGVDSTLKIQPAKLEDSAVYLCASSQPGCRTNTGELFFGEGSRLTVL.

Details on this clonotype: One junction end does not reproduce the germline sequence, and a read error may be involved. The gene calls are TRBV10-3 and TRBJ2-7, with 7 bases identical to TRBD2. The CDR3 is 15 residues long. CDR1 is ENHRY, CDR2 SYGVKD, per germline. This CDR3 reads CAISQSERDMYEQYF. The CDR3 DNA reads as TGTGCCATCAGTCAGTCCGAGCGGGATATGTACGAGCAGTACTTC.

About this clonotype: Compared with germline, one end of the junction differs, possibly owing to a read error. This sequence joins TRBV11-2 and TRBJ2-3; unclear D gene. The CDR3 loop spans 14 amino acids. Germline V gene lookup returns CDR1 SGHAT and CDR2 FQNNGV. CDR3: CASNLELYTDTQYF. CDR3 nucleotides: TGTGCCAGCAACTTAGAACTCTATACCGATACGCAGTATTTT.

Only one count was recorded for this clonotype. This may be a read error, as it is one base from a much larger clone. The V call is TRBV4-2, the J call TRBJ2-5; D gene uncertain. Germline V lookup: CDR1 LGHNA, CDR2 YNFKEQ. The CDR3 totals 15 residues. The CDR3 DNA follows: TGTGCCAGAAGCCAAGCTCTGGGCAATCAAGAGACCCAGTACTTC. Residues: CARSQALGNQETQYF.

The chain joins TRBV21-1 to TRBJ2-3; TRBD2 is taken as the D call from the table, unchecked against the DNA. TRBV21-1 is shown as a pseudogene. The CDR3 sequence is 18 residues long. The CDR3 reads CASSKPKLAGGPTDTQYF. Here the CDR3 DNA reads TGTGCCAGCAGCAAACCGAAACTAGCGGGAGGGCCAACAGATACGCAGTATTTT.

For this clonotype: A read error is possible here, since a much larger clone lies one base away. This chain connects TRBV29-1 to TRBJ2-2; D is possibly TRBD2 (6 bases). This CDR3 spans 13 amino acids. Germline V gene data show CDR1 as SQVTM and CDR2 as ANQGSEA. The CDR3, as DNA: TGCAGCGTTGGCGCAGGGTACACCGGGGGGCTGTTTTTT. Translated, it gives CSVGAGYTGGLFF.

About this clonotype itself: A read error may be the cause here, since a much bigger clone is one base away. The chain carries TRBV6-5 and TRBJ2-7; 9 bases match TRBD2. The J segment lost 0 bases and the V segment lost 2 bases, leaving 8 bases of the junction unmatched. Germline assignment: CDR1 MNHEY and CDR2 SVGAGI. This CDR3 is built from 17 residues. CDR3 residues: CASSYGPLAGSSYEQYF. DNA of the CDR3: TGTGCCAGCAGTTACGGCCCGCTAGCGGGGAGCTCCTACGAGCAGTACTTC.

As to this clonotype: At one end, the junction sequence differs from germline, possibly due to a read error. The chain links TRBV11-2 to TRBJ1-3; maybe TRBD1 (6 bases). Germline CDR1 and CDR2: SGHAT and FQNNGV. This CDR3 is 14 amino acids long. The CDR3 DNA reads TGTGTCAGCAGCCTAGACAGGAATGGAAACACCACATATTTT. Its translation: CVSSLDRNGNTTYF.

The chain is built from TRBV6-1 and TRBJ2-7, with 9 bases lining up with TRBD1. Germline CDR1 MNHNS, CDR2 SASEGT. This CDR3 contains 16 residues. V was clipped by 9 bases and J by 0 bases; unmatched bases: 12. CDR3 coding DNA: TGTGCCAGTACCCCACGGTCGGGACAGGGCTCCTACGAGCAGTACTTC. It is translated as CASTPRSGQGSYEQYF.

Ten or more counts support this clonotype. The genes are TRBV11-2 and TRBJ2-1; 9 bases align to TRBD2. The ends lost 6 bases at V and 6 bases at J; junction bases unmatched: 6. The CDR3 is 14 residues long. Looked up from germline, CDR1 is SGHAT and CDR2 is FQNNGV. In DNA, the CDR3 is TGTGCCAGCAGAATCCCGGGACTAGCCAATGAGCAGTTCTTC. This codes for CASRIPGLANEQFF.

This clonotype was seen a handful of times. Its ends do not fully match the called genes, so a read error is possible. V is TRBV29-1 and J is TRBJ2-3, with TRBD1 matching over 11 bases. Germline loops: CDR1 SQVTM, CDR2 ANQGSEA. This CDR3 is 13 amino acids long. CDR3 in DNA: TGCAGCGTTGAATGGGGACAGGGGGATATGCAGTATTTT. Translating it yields CSVEWGQGDMQYF.

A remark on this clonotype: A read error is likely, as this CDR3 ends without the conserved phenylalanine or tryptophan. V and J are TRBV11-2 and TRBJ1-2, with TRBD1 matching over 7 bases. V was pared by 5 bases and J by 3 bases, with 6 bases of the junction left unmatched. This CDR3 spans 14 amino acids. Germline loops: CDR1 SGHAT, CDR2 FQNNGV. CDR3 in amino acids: CASSPADRDYGYTL. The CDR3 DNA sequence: TGTGCCAGCAGCCCAGCCGACAGGGACTATGGCTACACCTTA.

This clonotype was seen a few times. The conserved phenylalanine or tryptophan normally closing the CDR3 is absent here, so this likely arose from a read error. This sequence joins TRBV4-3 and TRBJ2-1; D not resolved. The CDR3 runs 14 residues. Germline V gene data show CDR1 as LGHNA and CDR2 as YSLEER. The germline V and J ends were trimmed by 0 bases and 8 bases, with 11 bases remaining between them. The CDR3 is CASSQDSPLHEQFL. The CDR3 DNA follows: TGCGCCAGCAGCCAAGATTCCCCCCTCCATGAGCAGTTCTTA.

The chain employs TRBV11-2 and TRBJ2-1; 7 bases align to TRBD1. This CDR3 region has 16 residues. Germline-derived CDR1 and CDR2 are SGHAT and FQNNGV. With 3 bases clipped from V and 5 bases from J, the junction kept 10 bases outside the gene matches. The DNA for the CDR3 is TGTGCCAGCAGCTTCCTAGGGGGCGCACTGGACAATGAGCAGTTCTTC. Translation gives CASSFLGGALDNEQFF.

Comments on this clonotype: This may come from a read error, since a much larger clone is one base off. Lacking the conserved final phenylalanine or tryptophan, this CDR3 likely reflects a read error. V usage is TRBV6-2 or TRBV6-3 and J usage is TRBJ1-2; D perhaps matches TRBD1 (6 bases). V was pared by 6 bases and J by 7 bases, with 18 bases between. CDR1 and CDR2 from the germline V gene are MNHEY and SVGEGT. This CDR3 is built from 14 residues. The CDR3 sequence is CASSTTPGVRGYTL. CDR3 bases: TGTGCCAGCAGCACGACCCCAGGGGTACGTGGCTACACCTTA.

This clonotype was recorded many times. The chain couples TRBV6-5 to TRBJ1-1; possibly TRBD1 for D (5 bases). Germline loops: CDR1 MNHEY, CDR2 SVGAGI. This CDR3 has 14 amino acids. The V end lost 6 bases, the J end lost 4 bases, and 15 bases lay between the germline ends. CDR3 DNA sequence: TGTGCCAGCAGGGGACCTATGAGCGCCACTGAAGCTTTCTTT. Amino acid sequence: CASRGPMSATEAFF.

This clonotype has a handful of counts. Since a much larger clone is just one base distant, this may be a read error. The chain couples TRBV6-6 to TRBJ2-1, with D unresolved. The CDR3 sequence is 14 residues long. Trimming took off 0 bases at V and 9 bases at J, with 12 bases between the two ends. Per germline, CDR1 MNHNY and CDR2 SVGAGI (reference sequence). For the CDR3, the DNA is TGTGCCAGCAGTTACTCGACCAGGTCCAGTGAGCAGTTCTTC. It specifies CASSYSTRSSEQFF.

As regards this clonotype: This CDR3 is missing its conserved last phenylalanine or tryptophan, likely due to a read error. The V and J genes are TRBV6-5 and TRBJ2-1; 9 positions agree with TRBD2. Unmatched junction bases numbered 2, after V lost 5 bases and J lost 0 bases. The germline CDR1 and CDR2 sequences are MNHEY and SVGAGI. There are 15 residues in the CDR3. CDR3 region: CASSSGRSSYNEQFL. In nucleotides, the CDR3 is TGTGCCAGCAGTAGCGGGAGGAGCTCCTACAATGAGCAGTTCCTC.

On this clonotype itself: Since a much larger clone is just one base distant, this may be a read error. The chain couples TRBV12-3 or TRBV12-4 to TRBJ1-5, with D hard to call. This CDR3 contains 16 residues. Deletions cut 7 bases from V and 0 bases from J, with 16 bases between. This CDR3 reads CASKHDGSYSNQPQHF. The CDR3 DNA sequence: TGTGCCAGCAAGCACGACGGTTCGTATAGCAATCAGCCCCAGCATTTT.